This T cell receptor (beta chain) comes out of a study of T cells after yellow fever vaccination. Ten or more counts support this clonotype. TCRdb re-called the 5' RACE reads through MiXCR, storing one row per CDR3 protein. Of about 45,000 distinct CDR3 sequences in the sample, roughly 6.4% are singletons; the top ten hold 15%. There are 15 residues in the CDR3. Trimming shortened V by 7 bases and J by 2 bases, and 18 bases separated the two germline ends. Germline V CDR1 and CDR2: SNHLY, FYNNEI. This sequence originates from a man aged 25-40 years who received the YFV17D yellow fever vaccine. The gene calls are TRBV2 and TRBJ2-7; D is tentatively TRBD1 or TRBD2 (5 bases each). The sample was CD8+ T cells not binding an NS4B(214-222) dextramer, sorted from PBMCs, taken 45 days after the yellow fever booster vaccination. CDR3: CASIGWDGKAYEQYF. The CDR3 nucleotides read TGTGCCAGCATCGGGTGGGACGGAAAAGCCTACGAGCAGTACTTC.